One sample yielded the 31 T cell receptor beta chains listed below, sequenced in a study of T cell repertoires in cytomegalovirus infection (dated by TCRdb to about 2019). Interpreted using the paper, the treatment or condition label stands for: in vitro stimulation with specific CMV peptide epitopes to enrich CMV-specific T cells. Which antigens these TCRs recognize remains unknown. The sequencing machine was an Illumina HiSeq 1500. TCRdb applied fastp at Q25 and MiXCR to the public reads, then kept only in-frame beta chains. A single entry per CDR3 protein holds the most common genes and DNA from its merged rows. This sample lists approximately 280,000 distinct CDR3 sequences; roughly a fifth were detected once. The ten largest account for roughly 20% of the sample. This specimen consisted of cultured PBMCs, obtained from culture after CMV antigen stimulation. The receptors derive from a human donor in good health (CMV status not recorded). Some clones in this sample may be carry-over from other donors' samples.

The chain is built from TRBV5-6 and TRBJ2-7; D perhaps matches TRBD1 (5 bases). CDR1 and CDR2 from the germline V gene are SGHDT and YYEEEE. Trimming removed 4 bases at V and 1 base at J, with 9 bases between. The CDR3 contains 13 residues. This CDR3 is CASSMDTSYEQYV. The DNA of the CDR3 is TGTGCCAGCAGCATGGACACTTCCTACGAGCAGTACGTC.

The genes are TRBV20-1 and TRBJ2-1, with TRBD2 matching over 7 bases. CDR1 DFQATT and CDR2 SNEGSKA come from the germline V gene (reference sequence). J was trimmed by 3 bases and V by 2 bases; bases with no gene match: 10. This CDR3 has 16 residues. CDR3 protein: CSARSGGRADYNEQFF. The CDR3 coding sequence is TGCAGTGCTAGAAGTGGTGGGAGGGCCGACTACAATGAGCAGTTCTTC.

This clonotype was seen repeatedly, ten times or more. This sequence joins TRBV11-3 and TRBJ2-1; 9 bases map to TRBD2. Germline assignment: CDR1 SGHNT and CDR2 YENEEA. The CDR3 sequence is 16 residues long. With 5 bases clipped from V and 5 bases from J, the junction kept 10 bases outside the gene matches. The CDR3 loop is CASSPQTSGIDNEQFF. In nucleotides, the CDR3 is TGTGCCAGCAGCCCCCAGACTAGCGGAATCGACAATGAGCAGTTCTTC.

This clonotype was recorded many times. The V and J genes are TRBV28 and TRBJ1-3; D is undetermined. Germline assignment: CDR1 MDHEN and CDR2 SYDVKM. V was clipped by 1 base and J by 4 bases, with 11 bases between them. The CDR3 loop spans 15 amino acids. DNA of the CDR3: TGTGCCAGCAGTTTATCCACCCCCCGAGGAAACACCATATATTTT. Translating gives CASSLSTPRGNTIYF. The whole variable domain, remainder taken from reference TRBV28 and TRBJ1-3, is DVKVTQSSRYLVKRTGEKVFLECVQDMDHENMFWYRQDPGLGLRLIYFSYDVKMKEKGDIPEGYSVSREKKERFSLILESASTNQTSMYLCASSLSTPRGNTIYFGEGSWLTVV.

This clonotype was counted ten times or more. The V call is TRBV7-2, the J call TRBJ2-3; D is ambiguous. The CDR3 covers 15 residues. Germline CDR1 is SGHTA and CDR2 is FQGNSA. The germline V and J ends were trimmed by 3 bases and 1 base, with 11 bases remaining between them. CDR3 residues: CASSFLGGGTDTQYF. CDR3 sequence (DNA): TGTGCCAGCAGCTTCCTGGGCGGAGGCACAGATACGCAGTATTTT.

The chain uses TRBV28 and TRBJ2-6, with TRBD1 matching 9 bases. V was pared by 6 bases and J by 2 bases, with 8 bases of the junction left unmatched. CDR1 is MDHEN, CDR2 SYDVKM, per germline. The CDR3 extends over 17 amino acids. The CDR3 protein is CASRPGTGSPGANVLTF. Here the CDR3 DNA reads TGTGCCAGCAGGCCCGGGACAGGGTCCCCTGGGGCCAACGTCCTGACTTTC.

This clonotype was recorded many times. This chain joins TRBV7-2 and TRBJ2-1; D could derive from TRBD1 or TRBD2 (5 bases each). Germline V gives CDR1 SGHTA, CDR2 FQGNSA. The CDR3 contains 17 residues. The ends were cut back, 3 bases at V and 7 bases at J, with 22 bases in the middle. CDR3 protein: CASSLAYTGTERNEQFF. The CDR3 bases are TGTGCCAGCAGCTTGGCCTACACCGGGACCGAGCGGAATGAGCAGTTCTTC.

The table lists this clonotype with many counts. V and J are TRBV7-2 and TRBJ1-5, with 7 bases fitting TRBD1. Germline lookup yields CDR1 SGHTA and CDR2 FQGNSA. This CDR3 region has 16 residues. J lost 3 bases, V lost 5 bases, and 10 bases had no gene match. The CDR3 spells CASSPGTELFNQPQHF. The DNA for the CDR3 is TGTGCCAGCAGCCCGGGGACAGAGCTATTCAATCAGCCCCAGCATTTT.

CDR3 nucleotide sequence: TGTGCCAGCAGCGGACAGGGGGGAGAAGCTTTCTTT. Protein: CASSGQGGEAFF. The chain employs TRBV5-4 and TRBJ1-1, with TRBD1 matching over 10 bases. The CDR3 length is 12 residues. The trim removed 4 bases at V and 8 bases at J, leaving 2 bases unmatched. Germline-derived CDR1 and CDR2 are SGHNT and YYREEE (reference sequence).

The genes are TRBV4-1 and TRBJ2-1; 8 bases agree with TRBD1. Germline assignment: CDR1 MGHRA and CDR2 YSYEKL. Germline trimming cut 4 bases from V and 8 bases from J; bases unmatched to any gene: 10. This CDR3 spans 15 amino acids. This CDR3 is CASSRGQAQVDEQFF. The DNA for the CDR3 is TGCGCCAGCAGCCGGGGACAGGCTCAGGTGGATGAGCAGTTCTTC.

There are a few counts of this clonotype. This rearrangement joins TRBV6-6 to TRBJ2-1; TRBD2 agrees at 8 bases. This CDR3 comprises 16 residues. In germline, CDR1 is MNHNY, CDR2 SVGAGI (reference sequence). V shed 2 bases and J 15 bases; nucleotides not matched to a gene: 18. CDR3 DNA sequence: TGTGCCAGCAGTTACCCACCGCGGCTAGCGGGTAGCGAAGGGTTCTTC. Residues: CASSYPPRLAGSEGFF.

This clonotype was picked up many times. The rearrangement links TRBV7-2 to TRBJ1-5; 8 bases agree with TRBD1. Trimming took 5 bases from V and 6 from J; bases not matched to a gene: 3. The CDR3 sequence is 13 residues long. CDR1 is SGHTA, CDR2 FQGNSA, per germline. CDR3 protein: CASSHDRGQPQHF. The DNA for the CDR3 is TGTGCCAGCAGCCACGACAGGGGTCAGCCCCAGCATTTT.

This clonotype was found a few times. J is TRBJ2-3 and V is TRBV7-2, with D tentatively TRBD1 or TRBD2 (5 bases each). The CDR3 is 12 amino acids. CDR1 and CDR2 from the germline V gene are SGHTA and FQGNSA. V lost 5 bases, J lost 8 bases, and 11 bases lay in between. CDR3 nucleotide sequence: TGTGCCAGCAGCCCTGGGACGGGTACGCAGTATTTT. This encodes CASSPGTGTQYF.

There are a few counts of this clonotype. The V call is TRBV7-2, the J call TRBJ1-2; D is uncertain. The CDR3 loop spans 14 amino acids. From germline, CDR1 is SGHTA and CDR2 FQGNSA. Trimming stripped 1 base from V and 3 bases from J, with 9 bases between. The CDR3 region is CASSLDSTDYGYTF. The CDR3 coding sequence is TGTGCCAGCAGCTTAGATTCCACGGACTATGGCTACACCTTC.

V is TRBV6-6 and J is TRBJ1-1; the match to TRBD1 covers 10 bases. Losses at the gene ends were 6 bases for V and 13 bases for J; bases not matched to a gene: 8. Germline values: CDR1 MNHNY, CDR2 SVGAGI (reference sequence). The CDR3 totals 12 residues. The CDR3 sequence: CASSRVGQGGFF. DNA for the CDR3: TGTGCCAGCAGCCGCGTCGGACAGGGGGGTTTCTTT.

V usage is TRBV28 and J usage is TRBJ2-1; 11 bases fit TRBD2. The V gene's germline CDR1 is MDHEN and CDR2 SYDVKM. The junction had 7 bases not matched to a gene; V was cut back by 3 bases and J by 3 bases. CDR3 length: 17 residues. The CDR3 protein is CASSLLLAGVDYNEQFF. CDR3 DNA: TGTGCCAGCAGTTTGTTACTAGCGGGAGTCGACTACAATGAGCAGTTCTTC.

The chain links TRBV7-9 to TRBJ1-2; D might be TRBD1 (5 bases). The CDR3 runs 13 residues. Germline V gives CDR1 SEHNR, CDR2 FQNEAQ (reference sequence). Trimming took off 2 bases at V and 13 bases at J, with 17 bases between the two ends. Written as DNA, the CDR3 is TGTGCCAGCAGCTTATGGGACGGAGAGCTTTGCACCTTC. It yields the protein CASSLWDGELCTF. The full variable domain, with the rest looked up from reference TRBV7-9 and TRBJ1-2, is DTGVSQNPRHKITKRGQNVTFRCDPISEHNRLYWYRQTLGQGPEFLTYFQNEAQLEKSRLLSDRFSAERPKGSFSTLEIQRTEQGDSAMYLCASSLWDGELCTFGSGTRLTVV.

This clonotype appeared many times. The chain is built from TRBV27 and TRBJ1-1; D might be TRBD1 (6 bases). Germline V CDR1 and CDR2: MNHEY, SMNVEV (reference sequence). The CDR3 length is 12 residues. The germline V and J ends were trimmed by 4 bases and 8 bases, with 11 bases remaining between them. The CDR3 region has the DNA TGTGCCAGCAGTTCAAGGACAGACGAAGCTTTCTTT. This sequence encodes CASSSRTDEAFF.

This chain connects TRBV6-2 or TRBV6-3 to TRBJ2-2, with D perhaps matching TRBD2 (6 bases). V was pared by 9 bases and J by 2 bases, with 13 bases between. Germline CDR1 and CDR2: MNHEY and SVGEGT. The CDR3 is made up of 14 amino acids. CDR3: CASTLSGNTGELFF. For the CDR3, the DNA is TGTGCCAGTACCCTTAGCGGAAACACCGGGGAGCTGTTTTTT.

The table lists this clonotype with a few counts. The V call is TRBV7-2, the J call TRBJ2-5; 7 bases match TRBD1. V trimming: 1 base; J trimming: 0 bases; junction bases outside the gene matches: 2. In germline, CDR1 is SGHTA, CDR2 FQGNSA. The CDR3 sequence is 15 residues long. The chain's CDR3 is CASSLGGQNQETQYF. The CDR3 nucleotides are TGTGCCAGCAGCTTAGGGGGACAGAACCAAGAGACCCAGTACTTC. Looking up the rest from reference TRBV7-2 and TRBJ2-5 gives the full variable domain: GAGVSQSPSNKVTEKGKDVELRCDPISGHTALYWYRQSLGQGLEFLIYFQGNSAPDKSGLPSDRFSAERTGGSVSTLTIQRTQQEDSAVYLCASSLGGQNQETQYFGPGTRLLVL.

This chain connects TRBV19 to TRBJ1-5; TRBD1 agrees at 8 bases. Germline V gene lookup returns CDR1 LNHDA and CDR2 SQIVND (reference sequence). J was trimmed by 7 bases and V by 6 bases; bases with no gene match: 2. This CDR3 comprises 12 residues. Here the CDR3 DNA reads TGTGCCAGTAGGAGACAGGGGCAGCCCCAGCATTTT. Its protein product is CASRRQGQPQHF.

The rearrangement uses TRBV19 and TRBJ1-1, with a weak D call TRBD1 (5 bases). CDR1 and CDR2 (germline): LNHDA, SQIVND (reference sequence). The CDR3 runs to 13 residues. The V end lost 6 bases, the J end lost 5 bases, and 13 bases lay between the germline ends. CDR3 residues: CASRVVGGTEAFF. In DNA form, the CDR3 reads TGTGCCAGTAGAGTTGTCGGGGGAACTGAAGCTTTCTTT.

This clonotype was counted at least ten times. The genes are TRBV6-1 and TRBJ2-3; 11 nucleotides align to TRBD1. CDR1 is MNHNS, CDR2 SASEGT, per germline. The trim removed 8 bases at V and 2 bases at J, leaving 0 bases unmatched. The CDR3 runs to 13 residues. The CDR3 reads CASGQGATDTQYF. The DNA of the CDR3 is TGTGCCAGCGGACAGGGGGCCACAGATACGCAGTATTTT.

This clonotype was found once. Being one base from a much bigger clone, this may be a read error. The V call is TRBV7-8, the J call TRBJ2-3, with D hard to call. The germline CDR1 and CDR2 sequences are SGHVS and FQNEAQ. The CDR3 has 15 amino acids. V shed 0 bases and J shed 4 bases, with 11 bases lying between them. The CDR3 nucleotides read TGTGCCAGCAGCTTAGCCCACCTTAATCCAGATACGCAGTATTTT. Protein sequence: CASSLAHLNPDTQYF.

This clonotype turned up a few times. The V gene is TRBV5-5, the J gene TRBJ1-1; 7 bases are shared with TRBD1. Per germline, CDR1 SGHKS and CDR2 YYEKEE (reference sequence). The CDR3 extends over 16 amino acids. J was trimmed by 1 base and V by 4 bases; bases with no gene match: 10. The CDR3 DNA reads TGTGCCAGCAGCAGAACGACAGGGATAGCGAACACTGAAGCTTTCTTT. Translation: CASSRTTGIANTEAFF.

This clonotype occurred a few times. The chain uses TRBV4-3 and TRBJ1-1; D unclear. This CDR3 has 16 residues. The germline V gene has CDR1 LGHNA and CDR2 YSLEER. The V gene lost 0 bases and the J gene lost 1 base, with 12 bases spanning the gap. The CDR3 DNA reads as TGCGCCAGCAGCCAAGATGGGGTATGGGGGAACACTGAAGCTTTCTTT. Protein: CASSQDGVWGNTEAFF.

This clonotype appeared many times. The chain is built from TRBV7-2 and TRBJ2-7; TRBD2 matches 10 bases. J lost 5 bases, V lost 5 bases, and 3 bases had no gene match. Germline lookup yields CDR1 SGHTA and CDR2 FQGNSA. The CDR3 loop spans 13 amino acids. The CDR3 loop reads CASSPSGRNEQYV. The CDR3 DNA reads TGTGCCAGCAGCCCTAGCGGGAGAAACGAGCAGTACGTC.

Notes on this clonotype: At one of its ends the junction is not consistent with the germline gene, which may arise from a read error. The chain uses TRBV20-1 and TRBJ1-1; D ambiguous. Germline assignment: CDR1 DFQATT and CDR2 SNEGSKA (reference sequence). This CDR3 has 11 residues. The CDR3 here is CSANLKTEAFF. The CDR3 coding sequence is TGCAGTGCTAATCTGAAAACTGAAGCTTTCTTT.

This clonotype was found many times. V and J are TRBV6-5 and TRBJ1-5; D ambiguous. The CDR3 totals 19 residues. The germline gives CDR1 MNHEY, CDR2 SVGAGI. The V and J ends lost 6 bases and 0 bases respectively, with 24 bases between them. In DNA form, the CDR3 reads TGTGCCAGCAGCCTTCGAGTCGGAGGGAGTTGGGATAGCAATCAGCCCCAGCATTTT. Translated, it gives CASSLRVGGSWDSNQPQHF.

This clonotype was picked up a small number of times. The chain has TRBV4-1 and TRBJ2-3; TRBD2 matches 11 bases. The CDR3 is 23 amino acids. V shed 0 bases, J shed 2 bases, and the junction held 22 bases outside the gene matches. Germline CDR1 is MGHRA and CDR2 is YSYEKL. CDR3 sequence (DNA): TGCGCCAGCAGCCAAGATCTCGGTAACACACTCCCGACTAGCGGGGAGGCCACAGATACGCAGTATTTT. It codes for CASSQDLGNTLPTSGEATDTQYF.

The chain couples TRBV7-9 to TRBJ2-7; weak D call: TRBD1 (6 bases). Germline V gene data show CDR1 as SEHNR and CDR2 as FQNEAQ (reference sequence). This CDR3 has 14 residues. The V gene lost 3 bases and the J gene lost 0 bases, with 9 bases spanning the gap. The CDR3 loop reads CASSFLDSSYEQYV. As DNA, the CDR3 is TGTGCCAGCAGCTTCCTGGACAGCTCCTACGAGCAGTACGTC.